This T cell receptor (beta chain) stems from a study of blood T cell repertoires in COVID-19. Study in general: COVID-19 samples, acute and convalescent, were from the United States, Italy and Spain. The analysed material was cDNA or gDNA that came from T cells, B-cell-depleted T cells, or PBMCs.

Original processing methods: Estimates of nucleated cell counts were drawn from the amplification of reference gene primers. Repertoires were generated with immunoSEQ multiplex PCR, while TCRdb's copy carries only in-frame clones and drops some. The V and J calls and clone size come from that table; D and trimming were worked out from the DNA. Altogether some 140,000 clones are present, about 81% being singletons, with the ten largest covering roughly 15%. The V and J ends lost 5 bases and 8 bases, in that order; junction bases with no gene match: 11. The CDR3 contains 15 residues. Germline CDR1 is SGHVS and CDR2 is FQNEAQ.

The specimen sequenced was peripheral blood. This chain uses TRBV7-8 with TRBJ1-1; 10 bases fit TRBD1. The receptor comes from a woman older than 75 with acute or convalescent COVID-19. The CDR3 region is CASSGTGAAFWEAFF. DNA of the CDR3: TGTGCCAGCAGCGGGACAGGGGCTGCTTTCTGGGAAGCTTTCTTT.